This T cell receptor beta chain stems from a study of OX40 agonist ivuxolimab in advanced cancers. Study-level background: Ivuxolimab, which targeted the costimulatory receptor OX40 (CD134), was an agonistic, fully human IgG2 monoclonal antibody. Peripheral TCRbeta sequencing was intended to test whether TCR sequence diversity was altered and clonal T-cell expansion was caused by ivuxolimab. Intravenous ivuxolimab was administered to patients every 2 weeks at six dose levels: 0.01, 0.1, 0.3, 1.5, 3 and 10 mg/kg. The paper describes the monotherapy dose-escalation part (N of about 52 patients) of the phase I trial of ivuxolimab. The dose-escalation cohort was 80% to 90% male with a mean age of about 65 years, ranging from roughly 23 to 85. Prior anti-PD-1, anti-PD-L1 or anti-CTLA-4 therapy was permitted, and checkpoint inhibitors had been received by around 40% of dose-escalation patients. Partial responses occurred in three dose-escalation patients: two with cutaneous melanoma and one with hepatocellular carcinoma. Of the approximately 53 patients in dose escalation, about 20 had hepatocellular carcinoma, some 15 had melanoma, 9 had renal cell carcinoma and 9 had head and neck cancer.

The trial excluded patients who had a history of autoimmune disease or were on systemic immunosuppression. In every dose cohort, peripheral blood was drawn for TCR sequencing at baseline, cycle 4 day 1, and cycle 7 day 1. Samples came from an open-label, multicenter, first-in-human phase I dose-escalation trial of ivuxolimab. The trial enrolled adults with locally advanced or metastatic head and neck squamous cell, hepatocellular, melanoma or renal cell carcinoma. CD4+ and CD8+ T cells were sorted separately from peripheral blood before TCR sequencing. Overall study results and their limits: On average, CD8+ T cells showed more expanded clones than CD4+ T cells after ivuxolimab. At doses from 0.1 to 3.0 mg/kg, clonal expansion was seen in both CD4+ and CD8+ blood T cells between baseline and week 6. The antigen specificity of the clonally expanded peripheral T cells was not determined. In the 0.1-3.0 mg/kg groups, partial responders had among the lowest normalized peripheral clonal expansion, particularly in CD8+ T cells. Low levels of normalized T-cell clonal expansion were also seen in some patients who did not respond.

As for this clone: This clone's antigen is unknown. No per-base quality is available; no much larger clone lies one base away.

Genomic DNA was isolated from the sorted cells so that the TCRbeta CDR3 region could be sequenced. TCRbeta CDR3 regions were sequenced using the immunoSEQ Assay. Sourced from immuneACCESS, this table was stored by TCRdb with only in-frame sequences that have V and J called. A share of the clones is absent; for the studies checked, an unresolved V gene accounts for under half, and the remainder has no known explanation. The sample records about 15,000 clones, around nine tenths of which are singletons. Around 30% of the sample lies in the top ten. The CDR3 runs 14 residues from the cysteine to the phenylalanine. CDR3 DNA only is kept here, 42 bases in frame from base 1. CDR1 is given as SEHNR and CDR2 as FQNEAQ, both from the germline V gene (reference sequence). The trim is 1 base for V and 4 bases for J, with a gap of 10 bases between the germline ends.

The chain is encoded by TRBV7-9 joined to TRBJ1-1; matching of 6 bases hints at TRBD1 as the D gene. The sample consisted of CD4+ or CD8+ T cells sorted from blood, taken in a trial of the OX40 agonist ivuxolimab. The clonotype was recovered from an adult with an advanced solid tumor such as melanoma, head and neck, liver or kidney cancer. The nucleotide sequence is given as TGTGCCAGCAGCTTAGGGACAGACACCACTGAAGCTTTCTTT. This sequence encodes CASSLGTDTTEAFF.